Here is one T cell receptor beta chain with its context. Using immunoSEQ multiplex PCR, the repertoire was profiled, and TCRdb retains in-frame clones only, with some absent. The sample includes tens of thousands of clones, roughly four fifths of them seen just once. The ends were cut back, 8 bases at V and 9 bases at J, with 11 bases in the middle. CDR3 length: 11 amino acids. These data are taken from a study of blood T cell repertoires in COVID-19. About the study: The study drew acute and convalescent COVID-19 samples from the United States, Italy and Spain.

This rearrangement joins TRBV23-1 to TRBJ2-1; maybe TRBD2 (6 bases). TRBV23-1 is an ORF; its function is uncertain. This sequence originates from a man aged 70-80 years with acute or convalescent COVID-19. Material: peripheral blood. The DNA of the CDR3 is TGCGCCAGCGGATCTAGCGTTGAGCAGTTCTTC. This encodes CASGSSVEQFF.